The 19 T cell receptor beta chains presented below share a single source sample, sequenced in a study of cytomegalovirus exposure and HLA in healthy donors. PCR was performed using 60 Vbeta and 13 Jbeta primers. The assay was immunoSEQ multiplex PCR, and TCRdb's table has in-frame clones only and misses some. This repertoire shows roughly 54,000 clones, less than 85% found once; its top ten account for roughly a fifth. Sequenced sample: PBMCs. The receptors derive from a woman aged 55-75 years in good health and CMV-seropositive.

J is TRBJ1-1 and V is TRBV19, with no clear D. Trimming left V 5 bases short and J 1 base short, with 5 bases between. Per germline, CDR1 LNHDA and CDR2 SQIVND (reference sequence). This CDR3 is built from 12 residues. The DNA of the CDR3 is TGTGCCAGTAGTCATAGGAACACTGAAGCTTTCTTT. This encodes CASSHRNTEAFF.

Comment on this clone: In the same sample, other DNA sequences code for this CDR3. The chain recombines TRBV29-1 with TRBJ2-7, with D maybe TRBD2 (5 bases). This CDR3 has 13 residues. The germline V gene has CDR1 SQVTM and CDR2 ANQGSEA. The V end was cut by 1 base, the J end by 2 bases, with 9 bases between. CDR3 nucleotides: TGCAGCGTTGAAGGGGAGACGGCCTACGAGCAGTACTTC. Translated, it gives CSVEGETAYEQYF.

The V call is TRBV7-2, the J call TRBJ1-1, with 8 bases identical to TRBD1. J was trimmed by 7 bases and V by 4 bases; bases with no gene match: 8. From germline, CDR1 is SGHTA and CDR2 FQGNSA. There are 14 residues in the CDR3. In DNA form, the CDR3 reads TGTGCCAGCAGCTGGACAGGGACTGCAAGTGAAGCTTTCTTT. Translation: CASSWTGTASEAFF.

As to this clone: The junction departs from germline at one end; a sequencing error may be responsible. The chain is built from TRBV5-4 and TRBJ2-7; perhaps TRBD1 as D (6 bases). The CDR3 spans 14 residues. Germline V lookup: CDR1 SGHNT, CDR2 YYREEE (reference sequence). CDR3 region: CASSSDSTSYEQYF. The CDR3 DNA is TGCGCCAGCAGCTCGGACAGTACCTCCTACGAGCAGTACTTC. Full variable domain (remainder filled in from reference TRBV5-4 and TRBJ2-7): ETGVTQSPTHLIKTRGQQVTLRCSSQSGHNTVSWYQQALGQGPQFIFQYYREEENGRGNFPPRFSGLQFPNYSSELNVNALELDDSALYLCASSSDSTSYEQYFGPGTRLTVT.

This rearrangement joins TRBV13 to TRBJ2-7, with no clear D. This CDR3 contains 13 residues. CDR1 and CDR2 from the germline V gene are PRHDT and FYEKMQ (reference sequence). The V end lost 0 bases, the J end lost 2 bases, and 5 bases lay between the germline ends. The DNA for the CDR3 is TGTGCCAGCAGCTTAGGACAGACCTACGAGCAGTACTTC. It codes for CASSLGQTYEQYF.

J is TRBJ2-3 and V is TRBV11-2; 8 bases are shared with TRBD1. CDR3 length equals 17 residues. Unmatched junction bases numbered 9, after V lost 1 base and J lost 3 bases. Germline CDR1 and CDR2: SGHAT and FQNNGV. The DNA for the CDR3 is TGTGCCAGCAGCTTAGGTTGGACAGGGCGTTTGACAGATACGCAGTATTTT. Residues: CASSLGWTGRLTDTQYF.

The chain is built from TRBV7-9 and TRBJ2-7, with TRBD1 identical over 12 bases. Germline V gene sequence: CDR1 SEHNR, CDR2 FQNEAQ (reference sequence). The J segment lost 6 bases and the V segment lost 5 bases, leaving 8 bases of the junction unmatched. The CDR3 length is 15 residues. CDR3 loop: CASSQPGQGAGEQYF. The CDR3 DNA reads TGTGCCAGCAGCCAACCGGGACAGGGGGCAGGCGAGCAGTACTTC.

This chain connects TRBV5-5 to TRBJ2-1, with 10 bases identical to TRBD1. Per germline, CDR1 SGHKS and CDR2 YYEKEE (reference sequence). V dropped 4 bases and J dropped 5; count of bases not matched to a gene: 6. The CDR3 totals 15 residues. CDR3 residues: CASSVLGTGDNEQFF. CDR3 sequence (DNA): TGTGCCAGCAGCGTGCTCGGGACAGGGGACAATGAGCAGTTCTTC.

Comment on this clone: At one of its ends the junction is not consistent with the germline gene, which may arise from a read error. The chain joins TRBV7-9 to TRBJ2-2, with 7 bases identical to TRBD1. Germline values: CDR1 SEHNR, CDR2 FQNEAQ (reference sequence). The CDR3 sequence is 12 residues long. CDR3 bases: TGTTCCAGACAGGGTTACACCGGGGAGCTGTTTTTT. Protein: CSRQGYTGELFF. The full variable domain, in which reference TRBV7-9 and TRBJ2-2 provide the parts outside the CDR3, is DTGVSQNPRHKITKRGQNVTFRCDPISEHNRLYWYRQTLGQGPEFLTYFQNEAQLEKSRLLSDRFSAERPKGSFSTLEIQRTEQGDSAMYLCSRQGYTGELFFGEGSRLTVL.

V usage is TRBV5-4 and J usage is TRBJ2-1; 8 positions agree with TRBD1. Germline CDR1 is SGHNT and CDR2 is YYREEE (reference sequence). The V and J ends lost 2 bases and 7 bases, in that order; junction bases with no gene match: 23. The CDR3 loop spans 20 amino acids. This CDR3 is CASSFLQGTGTARFFNEQFF. DNA of the CDR3: TGTGCCAGCAGCTTCCTTCAAGGGACAGGTACTGCAAGGTTCTTTAATGAGCAGTTCTTC.

In this sample, this clone turned up a few times. The rearrangement links TRBV6-5 to TRBJ1-1; 10 bases match TRBD1. J was trimmed by 5 bases and V by 4 bases; bases with no gene match: 7. The CDR3 loop spans 15 amino acids. The germline gives CDR1 MNHEY, CDR2 SVGAGI. The CDR3 loop reads CASSSRGQGGTEAFF. The CDR3 DNA reads as TGTGCCAGCAGTTCGAGAGGACAGGGGGGAACTGAAGCTTTCTTT.

This clone was seen just once. One end of the junction fails to match germline, which may point to a read error. Here the CDR3 DNA reads TGTGCCAGCAGTTTAGATATGCAGGTCTCACGTGGCTACACCTTC. Amino acid sequence: CASSLDMQVSRGYTF. The chain combines TRBV11-2 with TRBJ1-2; no reliable D call. Per the germline V gene, CDR1 is SGHAT and CDR2 is FQNNGV. CDR3 length: 15 residues.

This clone was observed once. The rearrangement links TRBV6-5 to TRBJ1-2; TRBD1 agrees at 8 bases. This CDR3 has 14 amino acids. V lost 6 bases and J lost 4; bases outside the gene matches: 7. CDR1 and CDR2 from the germline V gene are MNHEY and SVGAGI. CDR3 amino acids: CASSTQGAGYGYTF. The CDR3 DNA is TGTGCCAGCAGCACCCAGGGGGCAGGCTATGGCTACACCTTC.

The chain is built from TRBV7-2 and TRBJ1-5; D call uncertain. V was cut by 5 bases and J by 7 bases, with 12 bases left in between. From germline, CDR1 is SGHTA and CDR2 FQGNSA. The CDR3 is 13 residues long. The CDR3 DNA sequence: TGTGCCAGCAGCCTTACTAGGGAGCAGCCCCAGCATTTT. It translates to CASSLTREQPQHF.

The chain links TRBV19 to TRBJ1-4, with TRBD1 identical over 7 bases. The germline CDR1 and CDR2 sequences are LNHDA and SQIVND (reference sequence). Trimming took 7 bases from V and 15 from J; bases not matched to a gene: 17. CDR3 size: 14 residues. CDR3 in DNA: TGTGCCAGTACCTATCGGGACAGCCAGGGCGCCGTGTTTTTT. This encodes CASTYRDSQGAVFF.

DNA of the CDR3: TGTGCCAGCAGCGTGAACAGTAACTATAATTCACCCCTCCACTTT. Amino acids: CASSVNSNYNSPLHF. The rearrangement joins TRBV9 to TRBJ1-6; D remains unclear. CDR1 is SGDLS and CDR2 is YYNGEE in the germline V gene. V lost 2 bases, J lost 3 bases, and 9 bases lay in between. This CDR3 region has 15 residues.

V is TRBV19 and J is TRBJ1-1; 7 positions agree with TRBD1. This CDR3 has 17 residues. CDR1 and CDR2 (germline): LNHDA, SQIVND (reference sequence). V lost 7 bases and J lost 0; bases outside the gene matches: 14. In DNA, the CDR3 is TGTGCCAGTATCAACCGGCAACAGGGGATGTTGAACACTGAAGCTTTCTTT. This codes for CASINRQQGMLNTEAFF.

This clone came up a few times. The rearrangement links TRBV5-1 to TRBJ1-3, with D uncertain. The V gene's germline CDR1 is SGHRS and CDR2 YFSETQ. The V end lost 2 bases, the J end lost 0 bases, and 6 bases lay between the germline ends. CDR3 length equals 14 residues. DNA of the CDR3: TGCGCCAGCAGCTTCGGTTCCTCTGGAAACACCATATATTTT. This codes for CASSFGSSGNTIYF.

This sequence joins TRBV13 and TRBJ2-7, with D perhaps TRBD2 (6 bases). Trimming removed 5 bases at V and 4 bases at J, with 21 bases between. The germline V gene encodes CDR1 PRHDT and CDR2 FYEKMQ (reference sequence). This CDR3 is built from 16 residues. Here the CDR3 DNA reads TGTGCCAGCAGCCGAACCCCGGGGTTTGGGACTTACGAGCAGTACTTC. Translated, it gives CASSRTPGFGTYEQYF.